What follows are 25 T cell receptor beta chains derived from one specimen sequenced in a study of blood T cell repertoires in COVID-19 (dated by TCRdb to about 2020). Library construction relied on the immunoSEQ multiplex PCR assay. TCRdb retrieved this table from immuneACCESS and kept in-frame rearrangements only. Not all clones are present; in checked studies, unresolved V genes account for under half, and no reason is known for the remainder. This sample is represented by some 180,000 clones; about 78% of them were singletons. The ten largest clones take up approximately 8.6% of the sample. Sequenced material: peripheral blood. The receptors originated from a woman between 45 and 60 years old with active or convalescent COVID-19.

This clone was counted a few times. CDR3 sequence reads: CASSKIGTGEAFF. The CDR3 DNA follows: TGTGCCAGCAGCAAGATTGGGACAGGTGAAGCTTTCTTT. The V and J genes are TRBV7-9 and TRBJ1-1, with 8 bases lining up with TRBD1. The CDR3 covers 13 residues. V lost 5 bases, J lost 7 bases, and 6 bases stayed unmatched. Germline values: CDR1 SEHNR, CDR2 FQNEAQ (reference sequence).

The rearrangement uses TRBV7-2 and TRBJ2-3; D might be TRBD2 (6 bases). The CDR3 runs 16 residues. Germline V gene sequence: CDR1 SGHTA, CDR2 FQGNSA. V was clipped by 2 bases and J by 1 base, with 13 bases between them. The CDR3 is CASSLRSGVGTDTQYF. The CDR3 DNA sequence: TGTGCCAGCAGCTTAAGATCGGGAGTTGGCACAGATACGCAGTATTTT.

This rearrangement joins TRBV18 to TRBJ1-6; D uncertain. Germline loops: CDR1 KGHSH, CDR2 LQKENI. Trimming pared 2 bases from V and 7 bases from J, leaving 9 bases between. This CDR3 region has 14 residues. The CDR3 is CASSPSNQNSPLHF. As DNA, the CDR3 is TGTGCCAGCTCACCATCAAATCAGAATTCACCCCTCCACTTT.

V and J are TRBV5-4 and TRBJ2-2; 10 nucleotides align to TRBD2. Trimming cost V 2 bases and J 2 bases; bases outside gene matches: 3. Looked up from germline, CDR1 is SGHNT and CDR2 is YYREEE (reference sequence). CDR3 length: 16 amino acids. The CDR3 DNA follows: TGTGCCAGCAGCTTCAGGACTAGCGGCAACACCGGGGAGCTGTTTTTT. It yields the protein CASSFRTSGNTGELFF.

The chain is built from TRBV7-3 and TRBJ1-3, with D possibly matching TRBD1 (5 bases). This CDR3 is 15 amino acids long. Germline V lookup: CDR1 SGHTA, CDR2 FQGTGA. V lost 4 bases and J 4 bases, leaving 14 bases between the germline ends. The CDR3 here is CASSSSGEAGNTIYF. CDR3 bases: TGTGCCAGCAGCTCGTCGGGGGAGGCAGGAAACACCATATATTTT.

The gene calls are TRBV6-4 and TRBJ1-2; possibly TRBD1 for D (6 bases). V lost 4 bases to trimming and J lost 2 bases, with 14 bases between them. The CDR3 loop spans 15 amino acids. The germline V gene encodes CDR1 MRHNA and CDR2 SNTAGT. In DNA, the CDR3 is TGTGCCAGCAGTGGGTTCCGGGACACCAACTATGGCTACACCTTC. Amino acids: CASSGFRDTNYGYTF.

This clone was seen only once. V and J are TRBV28 and TRBJ1-1; D not resolved. Trimming took off 5 bases at V and 11 bases at J, with 15 bases between the two ends. The germline V gene has CDR1 MDHEN and CDR2 SYDVKM. The CDR3 has 12 amino acids. The CDR3 sequence is CASSPNKSKAFF. CDR3 nucleotides: TGTGCCAGCAGTCCCAACAAATCCAAGGCTTTCTTT.

This chain joins TRBV7-6 and TRBJ2-1; perhaps TRBD1 as D (5 bases). CDR1 is SGHVS and CDR2 is FNYEAQ in the germline V gene. Deletions cut 5 bases from V and 7 bases from J, with 18 bases between. The CDR3 covers 15 residues. The CDR3 DNA reads as TGTGCCAGCAGCAAACCACTGGCAGGGAAAAATGAGCAGTTCTTC. Amino acid sequence: CASSKPLAGKNEQFF.

This chain uses TRBV6-1 with TRBJ2-7; possibly TRBD1 for D (7 bases). The CDR3 spans 13 residues. The germline gives CDR1 MNHNS, CDR2 SASEGT. V was trimmed by 3 bases and J by 5 bases, leaving 11 bases between them. CDR3 loop: CASSDRGENEQYF. The CDR3 DNA is TGTGCCAGCAGTGACAGGGGGGAGAACGAGCAGTACTTC.

The chain recombines TRBV19 with TRBJ1-6, with D unclear. Trimming pared 5 bases from V and 8 bases from J, leaving 7 bases between. The CDR3 has 12 residues. CDR1 is LNHDA, CDR2 SQIVND, per germline (reference sequence). The CDR3 sequence: CASSEQDSPLHF. The CDR3 DNA reads as TGTGCCAGTAGTGAGCAGGATTCACCCCTCCACTTT.

This chain links TRBV6-5 with TRBJ2-1, with 7 positions matching TRBD1. The germline CDR1 and CDR2 sequences are MNHEY and SVGAGI. The CDR3 length is 14 residues. After removal of 4 bases from V and 9 bases from J, the junction contained 9 bases not matched to a gene. This CDR3 is CASSLQDRRSEQFF. For the CDR3, the DNA is TGTGCCAGCAGTTTGCAGGACAGGCGCAGTGAGCAGTTCTTC.

The chain joins TRBV7-8 to TRBJ2-1; tentative D call: TRBD2 (6 bases). Germline-derived CDR1 and CDR2 are SGHVS and FQNEAQ. Trimming stripped 1 base from V and 3 bases from J, with 16 bases between. The CDR3 runs to 17 residues. CDR3 protein: CASSLVSGVRGYNEQFF. The DNA for the CDR3 is TGTGCCAGCAGCTTAGTCTCGGGGGTGCGGGGCTACAATGAGCAGTTCTTC.

A word on this clone: At the DNA level, this CDR3 is encoded by other sequences in the same sample as well. The chain carries TRBV19 and TRBJ2-3; 13 bases line up with TRBD2. V was clipped by 10 bases and J by 3 bases; unmatched bases: 10. Germline V gene lookup returns CDR1 LNHDA and CDR2 SQIVND (reference sequence). The CDR3 consists of 16 residues. The CDR3 nucleotides are TGTGCCACGGGACTAGCGGGACTAACAAGTACAGATACGCAGTATTTT. Translated: CATGLAGLTSTDTQYF.

This clone was counted between two and nine times. The chain uses TRBV19 and TRBJ1-5; D uncertain. Germline lookup yields CDR1 LNHDA and CDR2 SQIVND (reference sequence). V was clipped by 7 bases and J by 4 bases, with 14 bases between them. There are 14 residues in the CDR3. As DNA, the CDR3 is TGTGCCAGTAAGGTTATGGGAGATAATCAGCCCCAGCATTTT. Residues: CASKVMGDNQPQHF.

The chain joins TRBV9 to TRBJ2-6; the D gene is possibly TRBD1 (6 bases). The V end lost 4 bases, the J end lost 4 bases, and 12 bases lay between the germline ends. This CDR3 region has 15 residues. Per the germline V gene, CDR1 is SGDLS and CDR2 is YYNGEE. CDR3 in amino acids: CASSPHREGANVLTF. CDR3 sequence (DNA): TGTGCCAGCAGCCCCCACAGGGAGGGGGCCAACGTCCTGACTTTC. The full variable domain, completed using reference TRBV9 and TRBJ2-6, is DSGVTQTPKHLITATGQRVTLRCSPRSGDLSVYWYQQSLDQGLQFLIQYYNGEERAKGNILERFSAQQFPDLHSELNLSSLELGDSALYFCASSPHREGANVLTFGAGSRLTVL.

V and J are TRBV28 and TRBJ1-2, with D perhaps matching TRBD1 (5 bases). Germline loops: CDR1 MDHEN, CDR2 SYDVKM. V was pared by 3 bases and J by 8 bases, with 10 bases between. The CDR3 runs to 12 residues. The CDR3 nucleotides are TGTGCCAGCAGTTTTCTTGGGGCCGGCTACACCTTC. This codes for CASSFLGAGYTF.

The V and J genes are TRBV2 and TRBJ2-7, with 9 bases aligning to TRBD1. The CDR3 is 15 amino acids. V was clipped by 2 bases and J by 7 bases; unmatched bases: 9. Germline loops: CDR1 SNHLY, CDR2 FYNNEI. CDR3 DNA sequence: TGTGCCAGCAGTGAACGGGGACAGGGTTCTGGGGAGCAGTACTTC. This codes for CASSERGQGSGEQYF.

The chain has TRBV7-9 and TRBJ2-7; D is ambiguous. Looked up from germline, CDR1 is SEHNR and CDR2 is FQNEAQ (reference sequence). With 1 base removed from V and 0 bases from J, the gap between germline ends came to 13 bases. The CDR3 sequence is 16 residues long. This chain's CDR3 is CASSLGPGVYSYEQYF. DNA of the CDR3: TGTGCCAGCAGCTTAGGCCCAGGCGTTTACTCCTACGAGCAGTACTTC.

J is TRBJ1-2 and V is TRBV19; 7 nucleotides agree with TRBD1. The CDR3 totals 12 residues. In germline, CDR1 is LNHDA, CDR2 SQIVND (reference sequence). V shed 2 bases and J 8 bases; nucleotides not matched to a gene: 2. The CDR3 is CASSIRQGGYTF. DNA of the CDR3: TGTGCCAGTAGTATACGACAGGGAGGCTACACCTTC.

V and J are TRBV7-9 and TRBJ2-3, with TRBD1 matching 10 bases. J was trimmed by 0 bases and V by 3 bases; bases with no gene match: 9. The CDR3 consists of 18 residues. Per germline, CDR1 SEHNR and CDR2 FQNEAQ (reference sequence). The chain's CDR3 is CASSFGDRGVTSTDTQYF. CDR3 DNA sequence: TGTGCCAGCAGCTTCGGGGACAGGGGCGTTACTAGCACAGATACGCAGTATTTT.

CDR3 region: CASSDRGKGPQHF. CDR3 bases: TGTGCCAGTAGTGACAGGGGGAAAGGGCCCCAGCATTTT. V and J are TRBV19 and TRBJ1-5; TRBD1 matches at 9 bases. CDR3 length: 13 residues. Losses at the gene ends were 5 bases for V and 9 bases for J; bases not matched to a gene: 5. The germline CDR1 and CDR2 sequences are LNHDA and SQIVND (reference sequence).

This sequence joins TRBV19 and TRBJ1-4, with 7 bases identical to TRBD1. The CDR3 is 18 residues long. CDR1 and CDR2 from the germline V gene are LNHDA and SQIVND (reference sequence). Trimming cost V 8 bases and J 0 bases; bases outside gene matches: 15. CDR3 residues: CASPPSGQFSSTNEKLFF. The CDR3 coding sequence is TGTGCCAGTCCGCCCTCGGGACAGTTCTCCTCAACTAATGAAAAACTGTTTTTT.

This clone was observed a handful of times. V and J are TRBV7-3 and TRBJ1-2; 8 bases are shared with TRBD1. CDR1 SGHTA and CDR2 FQGTGA come from the germline V gene. V lost 2 bases, J lost 7 bases, and 3 bases stayed unmatched. The CDR3 length is 13 residues. The CDR3 bases are TGTGCCAGCAGCTTAGGACAGGGAATTGGCTACACCTTC. It yields the protein CASSLGQGIGYTF.

The chain links TRBV14 to TRBJ1-1; D perhaps matches TRBD1 (5 bases). V lost 4 bases and J 2 bases, leaving 23 bases between the germline ends. The CDR3 length is 18 residues. CDR1 and CDR2 (germline): SGHDN, FVKESK. The CDR3 reads CASSPFWGEQAGNTEAFF. Here the CDR3 DNA reads TGTGCCAGCAGCCCCTTTTGGGGGGAACAGGCGGGCAACACTGAAGCTTTCTTT.

This sequence joins TRBV11-2 and TRBJ1-6; D is perhaps TRBD1 (5 bases). Deletions cut 1 base from V and 9 bases from J, with 13 bases between. The CDR3 loop spans 15 amino acids. Germline-derived CDR1 and CDR2 are SGHAT and FQNNGV. The CDR3 bases are TGTGCCAGCAGCTTAGGGGCAGGGTATGGTTCACCCCTCCACTTT. This translates into CASSLGAGYGSPLHF. Filled out from reference TRBV11-2 and TRBJ1-6, the complete variable domain reads EAGVAQSPRYKIIEKRQSVAFWCNPISGHATLYWYQQILGQGPKLLIQFQNNGVVDDSQLPKDRFSAERLKGVDSTLKIQPAKLEDSAVYLCASSLGAGYGSPLHFGNGTRLTVT.